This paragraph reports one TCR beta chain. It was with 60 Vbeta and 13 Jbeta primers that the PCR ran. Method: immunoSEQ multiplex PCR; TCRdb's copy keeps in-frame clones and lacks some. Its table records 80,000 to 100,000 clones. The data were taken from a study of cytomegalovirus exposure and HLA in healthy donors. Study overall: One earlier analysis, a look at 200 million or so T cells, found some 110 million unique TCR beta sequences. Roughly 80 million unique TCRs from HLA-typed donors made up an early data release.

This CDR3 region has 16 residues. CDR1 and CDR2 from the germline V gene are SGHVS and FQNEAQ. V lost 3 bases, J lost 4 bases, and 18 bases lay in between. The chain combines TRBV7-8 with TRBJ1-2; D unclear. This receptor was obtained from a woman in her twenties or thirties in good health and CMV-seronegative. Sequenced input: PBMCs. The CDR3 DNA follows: TGTGCCAGCAGCTTCCGAACGACCGGGATGCTCTATGGCTACACCTTC. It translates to CASSFRTTGMLYGYTF.